This TCR beta chain was identified during a study of spatial heterogeneity in lung cancer. Study-wide context: A total of approximately 69 untreated early-stage non-small cell lung cancer patients served as donors. Where present, follow-up PBMC were sequenced a median of about two years after resection.

The sample's time point: blood at routine non-recurrence follow-up after resection. Tumor, nontumor lung or frozen PBMC supplied whole RNA, sequenced without sorting. V shed 4 bases and J 2 bases; nucleotides not matched to a gene: 9. CDR3 size: 16 residues. Germline-derived CDR1 and CDR2 are SEHNR and FQNEAQ (reference sequence). A unique molecular identifier was attached to every TCR cDNA molecule. In TCRdb, the 5' RACE reads were re-called with MiXCR into one record per CDR3 protein. Altogether around 110,000 distinct CDR3 sequences are present, 9% to 15% being singletons, with the ten largest covering roughly 15%.

The clonotype was recovered from a male donor with early-stage non-small cell lung cancer. The sample here was PBMCs, taken at follow-up. The gene calls are TRBV7-9 and TRBJ1-2, with 8 positions matching TRBD1. CDR3 sequence (DNA): TGTGCCAGCAGCTCCCCCGTCAGGGGGCCGAACTATGGCTACACCTTC. Its translation: CASSSPVRGPNYGYTF.